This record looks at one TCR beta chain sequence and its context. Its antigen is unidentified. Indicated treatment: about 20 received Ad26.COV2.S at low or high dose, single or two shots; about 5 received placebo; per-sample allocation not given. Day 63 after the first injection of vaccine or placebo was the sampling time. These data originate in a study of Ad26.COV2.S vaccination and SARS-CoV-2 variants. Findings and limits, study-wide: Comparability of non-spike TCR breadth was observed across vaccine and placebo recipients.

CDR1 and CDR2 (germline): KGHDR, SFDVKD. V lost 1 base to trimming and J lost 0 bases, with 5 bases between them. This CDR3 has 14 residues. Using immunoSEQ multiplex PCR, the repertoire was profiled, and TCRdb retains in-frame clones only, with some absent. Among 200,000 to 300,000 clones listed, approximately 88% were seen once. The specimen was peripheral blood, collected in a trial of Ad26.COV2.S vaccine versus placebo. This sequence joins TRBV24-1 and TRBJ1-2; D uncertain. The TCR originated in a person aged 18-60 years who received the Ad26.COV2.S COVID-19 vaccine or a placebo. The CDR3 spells CATSDFSSNYGYTF. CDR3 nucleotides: TGTGCCACCAGTGATTTCTCCTCTAACTATGGCTACACCTTC.